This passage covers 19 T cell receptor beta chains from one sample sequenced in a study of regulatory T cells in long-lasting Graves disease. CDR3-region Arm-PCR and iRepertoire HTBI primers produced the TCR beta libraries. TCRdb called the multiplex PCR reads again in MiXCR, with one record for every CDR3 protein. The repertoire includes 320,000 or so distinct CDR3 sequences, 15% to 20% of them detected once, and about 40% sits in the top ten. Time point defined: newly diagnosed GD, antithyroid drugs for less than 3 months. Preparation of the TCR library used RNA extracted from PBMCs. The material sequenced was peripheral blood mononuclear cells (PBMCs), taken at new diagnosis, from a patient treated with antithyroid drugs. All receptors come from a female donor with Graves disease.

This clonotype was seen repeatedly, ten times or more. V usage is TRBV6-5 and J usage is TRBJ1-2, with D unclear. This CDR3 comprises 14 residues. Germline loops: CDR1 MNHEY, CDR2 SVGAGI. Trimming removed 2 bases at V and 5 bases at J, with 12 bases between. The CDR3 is CASSYRGGMYGYTF. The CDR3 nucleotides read TGTGCCAGCAGTTACCGGGGAGGGATGTATGGCTACACCTTC.

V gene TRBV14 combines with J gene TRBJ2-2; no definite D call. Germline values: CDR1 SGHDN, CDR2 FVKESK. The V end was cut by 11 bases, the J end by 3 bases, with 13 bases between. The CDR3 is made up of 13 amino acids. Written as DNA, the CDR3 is TGTGCCTGCGGTCGCTCCCACACCGGGGAGCTGTTTTTT. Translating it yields CACGRSHTGELFF.

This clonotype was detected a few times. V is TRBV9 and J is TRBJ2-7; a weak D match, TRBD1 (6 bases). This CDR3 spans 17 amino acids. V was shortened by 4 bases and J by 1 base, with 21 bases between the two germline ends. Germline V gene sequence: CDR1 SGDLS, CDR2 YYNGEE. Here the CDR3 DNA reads TGTGCCAGCAGCCCCACCCAGGGACATTTCCTTTCCTACGAGCAGTACTTC. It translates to CASSPTQGHFLSYEQYF.

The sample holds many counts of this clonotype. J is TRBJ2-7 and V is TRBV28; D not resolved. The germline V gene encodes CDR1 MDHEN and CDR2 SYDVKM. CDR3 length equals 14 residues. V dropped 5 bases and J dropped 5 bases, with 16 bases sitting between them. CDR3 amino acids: CASSTRLGSHEQYF. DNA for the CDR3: TGTGCCAGCAGTACCCGATTAGGGTCCCACGAGCAGTACTTC.

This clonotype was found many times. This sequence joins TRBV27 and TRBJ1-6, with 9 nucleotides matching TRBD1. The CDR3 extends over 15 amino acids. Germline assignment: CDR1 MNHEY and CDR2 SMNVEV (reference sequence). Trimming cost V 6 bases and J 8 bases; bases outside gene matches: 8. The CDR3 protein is CASSSRQGGDSPLHF. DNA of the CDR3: TGTGCCAGCAGCTCCAGACAGGGGGGGGATTCACCCCTCCACTTT.

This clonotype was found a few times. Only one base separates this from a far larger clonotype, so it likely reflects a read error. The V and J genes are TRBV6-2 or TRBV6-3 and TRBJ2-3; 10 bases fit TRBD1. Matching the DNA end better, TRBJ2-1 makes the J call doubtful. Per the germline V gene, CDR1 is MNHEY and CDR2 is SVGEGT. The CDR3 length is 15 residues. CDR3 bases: TGTGCCAGCAGTGAGGAAGGGGACAGGGGTTTTGAGCAGTTCTTC. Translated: CASSEEGDRGFEQFF.

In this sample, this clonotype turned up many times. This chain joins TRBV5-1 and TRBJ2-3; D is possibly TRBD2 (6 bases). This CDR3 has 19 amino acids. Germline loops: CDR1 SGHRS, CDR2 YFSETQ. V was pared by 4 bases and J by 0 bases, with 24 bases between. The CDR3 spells CASSHGLGGGLSSTDTQYF. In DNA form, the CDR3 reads TGCGCCAGCAGCCACGGGCTCGGGGGAGGACTGAGTAGCACAGATACGCAGTATTTT.

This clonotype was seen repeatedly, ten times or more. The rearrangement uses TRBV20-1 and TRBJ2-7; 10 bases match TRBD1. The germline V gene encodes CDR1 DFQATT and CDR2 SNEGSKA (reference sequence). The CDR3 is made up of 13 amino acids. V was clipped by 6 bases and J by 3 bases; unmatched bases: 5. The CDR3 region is CSATRDRGYEQYF. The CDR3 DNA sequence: TGCAGTGCCACCCGGGACAGGGGCTACGAGCAGTACTTC.

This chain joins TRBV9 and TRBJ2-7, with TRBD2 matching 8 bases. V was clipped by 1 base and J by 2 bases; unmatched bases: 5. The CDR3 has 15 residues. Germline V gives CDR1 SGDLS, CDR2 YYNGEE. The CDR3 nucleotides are TGTGCCAGCAGCGTATTAGCGGGACCAACCTACGAGCAGTACTTC. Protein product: CASSVLAGPTYEQYF.

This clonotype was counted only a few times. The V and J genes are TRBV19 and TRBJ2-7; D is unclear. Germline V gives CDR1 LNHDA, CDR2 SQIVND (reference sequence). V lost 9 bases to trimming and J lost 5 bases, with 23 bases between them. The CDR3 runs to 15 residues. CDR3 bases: TGTGCCAGCTCCCCCGCAGGTTACCCTGGAGACGAGCAGTACTTC. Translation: CASSPAGYPGDEQYF.

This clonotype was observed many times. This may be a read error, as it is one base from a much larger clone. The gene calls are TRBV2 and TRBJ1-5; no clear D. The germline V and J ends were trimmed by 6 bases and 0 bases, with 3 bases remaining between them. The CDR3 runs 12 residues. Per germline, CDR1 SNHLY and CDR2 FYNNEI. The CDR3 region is CASRVSNQPQHF. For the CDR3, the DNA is TGTGCCAGCAGGGTTAGCAATCAGCCCCAGCATTTT.

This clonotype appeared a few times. The CDR3 nucleotides read TGTGCCAGCAGTAATGGACAATTCCAAGAGACCCAGTACTTC. Translation: CASSNGQFQETQYF. The chain links TRBV6-1 to TRBJ2-5; D possibly corresponds to TRBD1 (5 bases). This CDR3 spans 14 amino acids. Germline V gene sequence: CDR1 MNHNS, CDR2 SASEGT. Between the trimmed V and J ends, which lost 5 bases and 1 base, there was a span of 11 bases.

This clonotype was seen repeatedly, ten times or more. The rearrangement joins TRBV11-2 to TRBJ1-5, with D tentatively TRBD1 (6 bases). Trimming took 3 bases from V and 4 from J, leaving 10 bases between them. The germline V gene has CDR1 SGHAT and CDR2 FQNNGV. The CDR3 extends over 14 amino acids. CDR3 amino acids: CASSLGHGNQPQHF. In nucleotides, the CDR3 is TGTGCCAGCAGCTTGGGACACGGAAATCAGCCCCAGCATTTT. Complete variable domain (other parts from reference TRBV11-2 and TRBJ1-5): EAGVAQSPRYKIIEKRQSVAFWCNPISGHATLYWYQQILGQGPKLLIQFQNNGVVDDSQLPKDRFSAERLKGVDSTLKIQPAKLEDSAVYLCASSLGHGNQPQHFGDGTRLSIL.

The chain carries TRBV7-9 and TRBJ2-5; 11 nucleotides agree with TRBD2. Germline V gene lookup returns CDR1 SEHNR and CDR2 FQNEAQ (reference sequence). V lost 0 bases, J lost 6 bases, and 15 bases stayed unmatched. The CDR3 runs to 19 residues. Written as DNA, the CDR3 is TGTGCCAGCAGCTTAGCGAAGACGGATACTAGCGGGAGAGGGAAGACCCAGTACTTC. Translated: CASSLAKTDTSGRGKTQYF.

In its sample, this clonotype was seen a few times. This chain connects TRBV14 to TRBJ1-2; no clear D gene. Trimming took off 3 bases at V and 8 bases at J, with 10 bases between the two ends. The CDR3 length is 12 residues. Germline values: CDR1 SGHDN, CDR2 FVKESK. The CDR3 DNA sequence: TGTGCCAGCAGCCATTTGGGGAGGGGCTACACCTTC. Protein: CASSHLGRGYTF.

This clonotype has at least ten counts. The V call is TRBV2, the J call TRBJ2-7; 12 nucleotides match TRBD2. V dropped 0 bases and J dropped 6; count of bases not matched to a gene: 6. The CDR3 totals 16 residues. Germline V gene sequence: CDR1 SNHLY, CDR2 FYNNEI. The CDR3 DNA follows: TGTGCCAGCAGTGAAGCGCTGGGACTAGCGGGCGGCGAGCAGTACTTC. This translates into CASSEALGLAGGEQYF.

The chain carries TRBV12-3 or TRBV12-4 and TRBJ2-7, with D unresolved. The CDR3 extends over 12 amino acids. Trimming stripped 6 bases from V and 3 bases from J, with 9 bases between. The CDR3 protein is CASSYGFYEQYF. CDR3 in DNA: TGTGCCAGCAGCTACGGGTTCTACGAGCAGTACTTC.

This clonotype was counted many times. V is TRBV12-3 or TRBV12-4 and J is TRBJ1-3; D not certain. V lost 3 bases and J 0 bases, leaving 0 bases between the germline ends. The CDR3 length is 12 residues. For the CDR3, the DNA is TGTGCCAGCAGTTTCTCTGGAAACACCATATATTTT. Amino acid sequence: CASSFSGNTIYF.

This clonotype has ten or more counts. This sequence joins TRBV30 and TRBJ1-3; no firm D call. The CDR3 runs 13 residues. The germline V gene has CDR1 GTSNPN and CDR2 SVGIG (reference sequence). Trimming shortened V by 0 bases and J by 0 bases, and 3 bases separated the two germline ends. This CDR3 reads CAWSVSSGNTIYF. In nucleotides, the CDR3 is TGTGCCTGGAGTGTGAGCTCTGGAAACACCATATATTTT.